These 27 T cell receptor beta chains were sequenced from one sample in a study of vaccination effects on CD4 cells after COVID-19 (dated by TCRdb to between 2021 and 2024). After around eleven days of culture, CD4+ T cells were isolated with the EasySep CD4+ T cell isolation kit. PCR-confirmed SARS-CoV-2 infection had occurred in convalescent patients between March and December 2020, before the Alpha, Beta and Delta variants emerged in the United States. Two doses of either the BNT162b2 or the mRNA-1273 mRNA SARS-CoV-2 vaccine were administered to participants. The library was prepared using the immunoSEQ multiplex PCR assay. TCRdb took over this immuneACCESS table, retaining in-frame rearrangements with V and J assigned. Such tables are incomplete; in checked studies, under half of the missing clones stem from an unresolved V gene, and the remainder is unexplained. Across this sample there are tens of thousands of clones, with about 74% seen only once. The ten largest clones capture about 5.4% of the sample.

Their target antigens are unknown. The source material was CD4+ T cells from PBMCs cultured without peptide, sampled after COVID-19 vaccination. The receptors were sampled from a human donor who had a prior SARS-CoV-2 infection.

The chain couples TRBV19 to TRBJ1-5; a weak D match, TRBD1 (6 bases). This CDR3 is 19 amino acids long. Trimming took 4 bases from V and 4 from J, leaving 26 bases between them. Germline CDR1 reads LNHDA; CDR2 reads SQIVND (reference sequence). CDR3 DNA sequence: TGTGCCAGTAGTAGACTCCCGGGGGGCGCATTGTTCGGGAATCAGCCCCAGCATTTT. This translates into CASSRLPGGALFGNQPQHF.

The chain joins TRBV13 to TRBJ1-6; unclear D gene. The CDR3 spans 16 residues. The V end was cut by 3 bases, the J end by 0 bases, with 9 bases between. Germline loops: CDR1 PRHDT, CDR2 FYEKMQ (reference sequence). This CDR3 reads CASSLTGSSYNSPLHF. CDR3 sequence (DNA): TGTGCCAGCAGCTTGACCGGGAGCTCCTATAATTCACCCCTCCACTTT.

The rearrangement joins TRBV2 to TRBJ2-7; 7 bases align to TRBD1. CDR1 is SNHLY and CDR2 is FYNNEI in the germline V gene. With V trimmed by 2 bases and J by 2 bases, 6 bases remained unmatched. The length of the CDR3 is 15 residues. CDR3 DNA sequence: TGTGCCAGCAGTGAACGGCCCAGGGGGACCTACGAGCAGTACTTC. This gives the protein CASSERPRGTYEQYF.

This chain uses TRBV7-2 with TRBJ2-1; 15 positions agree with TRBD2. V shed 1 base, J shed 0 bases, and the junction held 4 bases outside the gene matches. Germline V lookup: CDR1 SGHTA, CDR2 FQGNSA. The CDR3 runs to 19 residues. CDR3 sequence reads: CASSLVGTSGGSSYNEQFF. CDR3 nucleotide sequence: TGTGCCAGCAGCTTAGTGGGGACTAGCGGGGGGAGCTCCTACAATGAGCAGTTCTTC.

This sequence joins TRBV5-1 and TRBJ1-3; unclear D gene. Germline V CDR1 and CDR2: SGHRS, YFSETQ. This CDR3 is built from 14 residues. V lost 4 bases to trimming and J lost 0 bases, with 8 bases between them. The CDR3 sequence is CASSSPNSGNTIYF. The CDR3 bases are TGCGCCAGCAGCAGCCCGAACTCTGGAAACACCATATATTTT.

The chain has TRBV27 and TRBJ2-1, with 7 bases that match TRBD2. Trimming took 3 bases from V and 2 from J; bases not matched to a gene: 10. This CDR3 region has 17 residues. Germline values: CDR1 MNHEY, CDR2 SMNVEV (reference sequence). The CDR3 DNA is TGTGCCAGCAGTTTTTCCGGGGGGATTTGGGCCTACAATGAGCAGTTCTTC. Its translation is CASSFSGGIWAYNEQFF.

The chain links TRBV3-1 (or the pseudogene TRBV3-2) to TRBJ2-3; D is undetermined. The CDR3 contains 12 residues. The germline CDR1 and CDR2 sequences are LGHDT and YNNKEL (reference sequence). The ends were cut back, 2 bases at V and 4 bases at J, with 4 bases in the middle. In DNA form, the CDR3 reads TGTGCCAGCAGCCAATTTCCAGATACGCAGTATTTT. Translating gives CASSQFPDTQYF.

The V call is TRBV7-2, the J call TRBJ1-3; D might be TRBD1 (6 bases). Trimming took off 8 bases at V and 4 bases at J, with 18 bases between the two ends. The V gene's germline CDR1 is SGHTA and CDR2 FQGNSA. This CDR3 contains 15 residues. CDR3 DNA sequence: TGTGCCAGCGGTAGAGGGGGGGTTTTGGGAAACACCATATATTTT. Protein: CASGRGGVLGNTIYF.

V and J are TRBV4-3 and TRBJ1-6; D is unresolved. Germline-derived CDR1 and CDR2 are LGHNA and YSLEER. The CDR3 consists of 14 residues. V shed 1 base and J shed 10 bases, with 11 bases lying between them. The CDR3 DNA follows: TGCGCCAGCAGCCAAGCTTGGAGGGAATCACCCCTCCACTTT. As protein: CASSQAWRESPLHF.

The chain has TRBV5-5 and TRBJ2-5; D is uncertain. Trimming stripped 0 bases from V and 5 bases from J, with 8 bases between. The CDR3 has 13 amino acids. The V gene's germline CDR1 is SGHKS and CDR2 YYEKEE (reference sequence). The CDR3 DNA reads TGTGCCAGCAGCTTGGGTGACTCCGAGACCCAGTACTTC. Protein product: CASSLGDSETQYF.

The chain joins TRBV5-6 to TRBJ2-5, with D possibly called TRBD1 or TRBD2 (5 bases each). Trimming removed 1 base from V and 4 bases from J, with 14 bases in between. The CDR3 runs to 15 residues. Germline CDR1 reads SGHDT; CDR2 reads YYEEEE. CDR3 protein: CASSLSRELPETQYF. The CDR3 coding sequence is TGTGCCAGCAGCTTGTCCAGGGAGCTTCCAGAGACCCAGTACTTC.

In nucleotides, the CDR3 is TGTGCCAGCACCCTGCCCCCCCCAGCGGGAGGTAGCACAGATACGCAGTATTTT. Translation gives CASTLPPPAGGSTDTQYF. The chain couples TRBV6-4 to TRBJ2-3, with 9 nucleotides matching TRBD2. Germline trimming cut 7 bases from V and 0 bases from J; bases unmatched to any gene: 14. CDR1 is MRHNA and CDR2 is SNTAGT in the germline V gene. The CDR3 is 18 residues long.

This rearrangement joins TRBV5-6 to TRBJ1-6; 7 bases agree with TRBD1. CDR1 is SGHDT, CDR2 YYEEEE, per germline. CDR3 length equals 14 residues. J gave up 7 bases and V 4 bases, and 5 bases lay outside the gene matches. In nucleotides, the CDR3 is TGTGCCAGCAGCCAACGGGACAGAAATTCACCCCTCCACTTT. This sequence encodes CASSQRDRNSPLHF.

The rearrangement uses TRBV7-8 and TRBJ2-3; weak D call: TRBD1 (5 bases). Per the germline V gene, CDR1 is SGHVS and CDR2 is FQNEAQ. CDR3 length: 14 amino acids. V dropped 5 bases and J dropped 4 bases, with 13 bases sitting between them. The CDR3, as DNA: TGTGCCAGCAGCGAGGCAGGGTGGGCAGATACGCAGTATTTT. Amino acids: CASSEAGWADTQYF.

V usage is TRBV5-1 and J usage is TRBJ1-6; D is uncertain. Germline V CDR1 and CDR2: SGHRS, YFSETQ. The CDR3 length is 16 residues. V was trimmed by 4 bases and J by 0 bases, leaving 11 bases between them. The CDR3 sequence: CASSNHGSSYNSPLHF. DNA for the CDR3: TGCGCCAGCAGCAACCATGGCAGCTCCTATAATTCACCCCTCCACTTT.

A remark on this clone: Relative to the germline gene, one junction end is altered; a read error may explain this. The chain carries TRBV7-7 and TRBJ2-5; 12 positions match TRBD1. CDR1 is SSHAT and CDR2 is FNYEAQ in the germline V gene (reference sequence). This CDR3 comprises 15 residues. The CDR3 DNA reads as TGTGCTAGCAGCCCGGGACAGGGGGCCTGGGAGACCCAGTACTTC. Translated: CASSPGQGAWETQYF.

The chain couples TRBV4-3 to TRBJ2-7, with 7 positions matching TRBD2. The CDR3 runs 13 residues. Germline V gene lookup returns CDR1 LGHNA and CDR2 YSLEER. After removal of 4 bases from V and 2 bases from J, the junction contained 2 bases not matched to a gene. In nucleotides, the CDR3 is TGCGCCAGCAGCCGTGGACTAGCCTACGAGCAGTACTTC. Translated, it gives CASSRGLAYEQYF.

The chain joins TRBV19 to TRBJ1-2; 12 bases are a match to TRBD1. CDR1 and CDR2 from the germline V gene are LNHDA and SQIVND (reference sequence). Trimming at V came to 4 bases and at J to 4 bases, leaving 4 bases not matched to a gene. The CDR3 loop spans 15 amino acids. The CDR3 loop reads CASSSPGQGAYGYTF. Here the CDR3 DNA reads TGTGCCAGTAGTAGCCCGGGACAGGGGGCCTATGGCTACACCTTC.

This sequence joins TRBV7-3 and TRBJ2-3; 12 nucleotides line up with TRBD2. The V gene's germline CDR1 is SGHTA and CDR2 FQGTGA. The ends lost 5 bases at V and 4 bases at J; junction bases unmatched: 7. This CDR3 contains 16 residues. The CDR3 loop reads CASSAVLAGGPDTQYF. For the CDR3, the DNA is TGTGCCAGCAGCGCCGTACTAGCGGGGGGCCCAGATACGCAGTATTTT.

V and J are TRBV18 and TRBJ2-5; 7 bases agree with TRBD2. The CDR3 runs to 15 residues. V was pared by 1 base and J by 2 bases, with 4 bases of the junction left unmatched. Germline V gives CDR1 KGHSH, CDR2 LQKENI. The CDR3 spells CASSPLAGLQETQYF. The CDR3, as DNA: TGTGCCAGCTCACCACTAGCGGGCCTTCAAGAGACCCAGTACTTC.

This clone has only a few counts. V gene TRBV7-9 combines with J gene TRBJ2-7; maybe TRBD2 (5 bases). CDR1 and CDR2 (germline): SEHNR, FQNEAQ (reference sequence). With 5 bases removed from V and 3 bases from J, the gap between germline ends came to 8 bases. This CDR3 has 12 residues. In DNA, the CDR3 is TGTGCCAGCAGCCGGGGAAACTACGAGCAGTACTTC. Encoded protein: CASSRGNYEQYF.

The J gene is TRBJ2-6, the V gene TRBV5-1; D is possibly TRBD1 (7 bases). This CDR3 has 17 residues. Trimming took off 0 bases at V and 0 bases at J, with 10 bases between the two ends. From germline, CDR1 is SGHRS and CDR2 YFSETQ. The DNA of the CDR3 is TGCGCCAGCAGCTTGGAGGAGGGGGCCTCTGGGGCCAACGTCCTGACTTTC. Translation gives CASSLEEGASGANVLTF. Using reference TRBV5-1 and TRBJ2-6 for the parts outside the CDR3, the full variable domain is KAGVTQTPRYLIKTRGQQVTLSCSPISGHRSVSWYQQTPGQGLQFLFEYFSETQRNKGNFPGRFSGRQFSNSRSEMNVSTLELGDSALYLCASSLEEGASGANVLTFGAGSRLTVL.

This rearrangement joins TRBV7-2 to TRBJ2-3; TRBD2 matches 9 bases. Looked up from germline, CDR1 is SGHTA and CDR2 is FQGNSA. This CDR3 has 15 amino acids. The V and J ends lost 2 bases and 5 bases, in that order; junction bases with no gene match: 5. The CDR3 coding sequence is TGTGCCAGCAGCTTATTTTCAGCGGGGGGAGATACGCAGTATTTT. Protein product: CASSLFSAGGDTQYF.

About this clone itself: Mismatch with germline at one junction end may stem from a read error. The chain joins TRBV7-2 to TRBJ2-7, with TRBD2 matching over 9 bases. The CDR3 sequence is 16 residues long. Germline CDR1 and CDR2: SGHTA and FQGNSA. The CDR3 spells CASSLAGSGGIYERYF. The CDR3 nucleotides are TGTGCCAGCAGCTTAGCGGGTAGCGGGGGAATCTACGAGCGGTACTTC.

The rearrangement links TRBV5-1 to TRBJ2-3; 12 nucleotides agree with TRBD2. The CDR3 runs 15 residues. The germline V gene has CDR1 SGHRS and CDR2 YFSETQ. V trimming: 0 bases; J trimming: 4 bases; junction bases outside the gene matches: 0. The DNA of the CDR3 is TGCGCCAGCAGCTTGGGGACTAGCGGGGCAGATACGCAGTATTTT. Translating gives CASSLGTSGADTQYF.

The chain recombines TRBV7-2 with TRBJ1-5; the D gene is possibly TRBD1 (5 bases). CDR3 length: 16 residues. Trimming stripped 5 bases from V and 5 bases from J, with 19 bases between. CDR1 is SGHTA and CDR2 is FQGNSA in the germline V gene. In nucleotides, the CDR3 is TGTGCCAGCAGCCTAGGGGTGGCAGGGTGGGATCAGCCCCAGCATTTT. Amino acid sequence: CASSLGVAGWDQPQHF. The full variable domain, rest sourced from reference TRBV7-2 and TRBJ1-5, is GAGVSQSPSNKVTEKGKDVELRCDPISGHTALYWYRQSLGQGLEFLIYFQGNSAPDKSGLPSDRFSAERTGGSVSTLTIQRTQQEDSAVYLCASSLGVAGWDQPQHFGDGTRLSIL.

The chain recombines TRBV4-2 with TRBJ1-6; D uncertain. V was shortened by 1 base and J by 6 bases, with 7 bases between the two germline ends. Germline CDR1 and CDR2: LGHNA and YNFKEQ. This CDR3 contains 14 residues. CDR3 sequence reads: CASSQAATNSPLHF. In nucleotides, the CDR3 is TGTGCCAGCAGCCAAGCCGCCACTAATTCACCCCTCCACTTT.